These 25 T cell receptor beta chains were all obtained from the same sample, sequenced in a study of blood T cell repertoires in COVID-19. Assay: immunoSEQ multiplex PCR; the TCRdb copy retains only in-frame clones and omits some. The top ten hold roughly 1.9% of the sample, which has about 400,000 clones, approximately 88% seen once. The sample consisted of PBMCs or T cells enriched from blood (not recorded which). Source of these receptors: a woman aged 40 to 55 with acute COVID-19.

V gene TRBV11-2 combines with J gene TRBJ2-1; D call uncertain. The CDR3 covers 19 residues. Looked up from germline, CDR1 is SGHAT and CDR2 is FQNNGV. V lost 3 bases and J 5 bases, leaving 26 bases between the germline ends. This CDR3 is CASSLISRTPGTLNNEQFF. CDR3 DNA: TGTGCCAGCAGCTTGATCTCTCGAACCCCCGGTACGTTAAACAATGAGCAGTTCTTC.

This chain uses TRBV3-1 (or the pseudogene TRBV3-2) with TRBJ1-6, with 7 positions matching TRBD1. V dropped 0 bases and J dropped 10; count of bases not matched to a gene: 6. The germline V gene encodes CDR1 LGHDT and CDR2 YNNKEL (reference sequence). This CDR3 has 15 residues. The CDR3 DNA sequence: TGTGCCAGCAGCCAAGATCGCCAGGGGGAGTCACCCCTCCACTTT. It is translated as CASSQDRQGESPLHF.

This chain connects TRBV7-8 to TRBJ2-5, with a possible D match to TRBD1 (6 bases). This CDR3 has 15 amino acids. Trimming cost V 6 bases and J 1 base, with 15 bases left between them. Germline CDR1 SGHVS, CDR2 FQNEAQ. The CDR3 nucleotides read TGTGCCAGCAGGGTCGGCAGGGGTATCCAAGAGACCCAGTACTTC. Protein sequence: CASRVGRGIQETQYF.

The gene calls are TRBV5-4 and TRBJ1-1; no clear D. This CDR3 is built from 14 residues. V was cut by 3 bases and J by 5 bases, with 14 bases left in between. The germline CDR1 and CDR2 sequences are SGHNT and YYREEE (reference sequence). CDR3 protein: CASSSPDGRTEAFF. CDR3 DNA sequence: TGTGCCAGCAGCTCCCCGGACGGGAGGACTGAAGCTTTCTTT.

V is TRBV29-1 and J is TRBJ2-3, with 12 nucleotides matching TRBD2. V shed 6 bases and J 0 bases; nucleotides not matched to a gene: 4. Germline V CDR1 and CDR2: SQVTM, ANQGSEA. The CDR3 loop spans 15 amino acids. The CDR3 protein is CSVGTSGPSTDTQYF. As DNA, the CDR3 is TGCAGCGTCGGGACTAGCGGGCCTAGCACAGATACGCAGTATTTT.

The CDR3 is CASSEGVVNRSPLHF. In nucleotides, the CDR3 is TGTGCCAGCAGTGAGGGTGTGGTCAACAGATCACCCCTCCACTTT. The chain combines TRBV2 with TRBJ1-6; D remains ambiguous. The CDR3 is 15 residues long. Germline CDR1 is SNHLY and CDR2 is FYNNEI. V lost 3 bases and J 10 bases, leaving 16 bases between the germline ends.

About this clone: This same CDR3 is encoded by further DNA sequences in the sample. This sequence joins TRBV18 and TRBJ1-4; D call uncertain. The CDR3 is 15 amino acids. The germline V gene encodes CDR1 KGHSH and CDR2 LQKENI. Trimming took 0 bases from V and 5 from J, leaving 10 bases between them. CDR3 sequence: CASSPPGSPNEKLFF. DNA for the CDR3: TGTGCCAGCTCACCACCGGGCAGCCCGAATGAAAAACTGTTTTTT. The full variable domain, completed using reference TRBV18 and TRBJ1-4, is NAGVMQNPRHLVRRRGQEARLRCSPMKGHSHVYWYRQLPEEGLKFMVYLQKENIIDESGMPKERFSAEFPKEGPSILRIQQVVRGDSAAYFCASSPPGSPNEKLFFGSGTQLSVL.

J is TRBJ1-1 and V is TRBV5-1; no firm D call. CDR1 is SGHRS, CDR2 YFSETQ, per germline. V lost 1 base, J lost 0 bases, and 7 bases lay in between. CDR3 length: 14 amino acids. CDR3 in DNA: TGCGCCAGCAGCTTGTACGGGATGAACACTGAAGCTTTCTTT. It encodes CASSLYGMNTEAFF.

This chain connects TRBV11-2 to TRBJ1-6, with TRBD1 matching over 7 bases. The CDR3 length is 17 residues. The V gene's germline CDR1 is SGHAT and CDR2 FQNNGV. V was clipped by 4 bases and J by 2 bases; unmatched bases: 8. CDR3 DNA sequence: TGTGCCAGCAGCTCACTCAGACAGGGTCCCTATAATTCACCCCTCCACTTT. Protein sequence: CASSSLRQGPYNSPLHF.

The chain has TRBV9 and TRBJ2-1, with 9 bases matching TRBD2. Germline values: CDR1 SGDLS, CDR2 YYNGEE. Trimming at V came to 0 bases and at J to 3 bases, leaving 4 bases not matched to a gene. This CDR3 is built from 16 residues. The CDR3 spells CASSVVSGGLYNEQFF. The CDR3, as DNA: TGTGCCAGCAGCGTAGTTAGCGGGGGCCTCTACAATGAGCAGTTCTTC.

This clone appeared once. The J gene is TRBJ2-1, the V gene TRBV10-2; D is perhaps TRBD2 (5 bases). Germline V gene lookup returns CDR1 WSHSY and CDR2 SAAADI. This CDR3 has 15 residues. Trimming removed 4 bases at V and 10 bases at J, with 20 bases between. CDR3 sequence (DNA): TGCGCCAGCAGTGGACGTCTGGACTTAACGGGGGAGCAGTTCTTC. Its protein is CASSGRLDLTGEQFF.

J is TRBJ1-5 and V is TRBV10-3; D remains ambiguous. This CDR3 is built from 14 residues. V dropped 6 bases and J dropped 0 bases, with 9 bases sitting between them. The germline gives CDR1 ENHRY, CDR2 SYGVKD. CDR3 DNA sequence: TGTGCCATCAGCGCCGCGGTTAGCAATCAGCCCCAGCATTTT. Translation: CAISAAVSNQPQHF.

The chain carries TRBV12-3 or TRBV12-4 and TRBJ1-2, with 7 bases lining up with TRBD1. This CDR3 contains 13 residues. With 5 bases clipped from V and 7 bases from J, the junction kept 7 bases outside the gene matches. Written as DNA, the CDR3 is TGTGCCAGCAGTATCGGACAGGAGATTGGCTACACCTTC. This sequence encodes CASSIGQEIGYTF.

This chain connects TRBV27 to TRBJ2-7, with 8 bases matching TRBD1. This CDR3 is built from 13 residues. The junction had 8 bases not matched to a gene; V was cut back by 6 bases and J by 7 bases. Germline V gene lookup returns CDR1 MNHEY and CDR2 SMNVEV (reference sequence). Here the CDR3 reads CASRDQGAWEQYF. CDR3 nucleotide sequence: TGTGCCAGCAGGGATCAGGGGGCGTGGGAGCAGTACTTC.

The chain carries TRBV7-9 and TRBJ2-7; 7 bases align to TRBD1. This CDR3 has 14 amino acids. Unmatched junction bases numbered 4, after V lost 5 bases and J lost 0 bases. CDR1 SEHNR and CDR2 FQNEAQ come from the germline V gene (reference sequence). The CDR3 spells CASSGDSRSYEQYF. The CDR3 DNA follows: TGTGCCAGCAGCGGGGACAGCCGCTCCTACGAGCAGTACTTC.

The gene calls are TRBV5-1 and TRBJ2-1; D unresolved. Germline values: CDR1 SGHRS, CDR2 YFSETQ. Trimming took off 0 bases at V and 10 bases at J, with 8 bases between the two ends. The CDR3 length is 12 residues. The CDR3 nucleotides are TGCGCCAGCAGCTTGGTGTCTCAGGAGCAGTTCTTC. Residues: CASSLVSQEQFF.

The V gene is TRBV2, the J gene TRBJ1-2; D gene unclear. Germline CDR1 and CDR2: SNHLY and FYNNEI. This CDR3 is built from 13 residues. Trimming pared 8 bases from V and 3 bases from J, leaving 13 bases between. The CDR3 DNA reads as TGTGCCAGCGCTAGCATTTGGGACTATGGCTACACCTTC. This encodes CASASIWDYGYTF.

The V call is TRBV27, the J call TRBJ1-1; 12 positions agree with TRBD1. V lost 5 bases, J lost 4 bases, and 11 bases stayed unmatched. In germline, CDR1 is MNHEY, CDR2 SMNVEV (reference sequence). This CDR3 region has 17 residues. The CDR3 nucleotides read TGTGCCAGCAGTAACCGGGACAGGGGGCGCCGGGGCACTGAAGCTTTCTTT. Translation gives CASSNRDRGRRGTEAFF.

CDR3 amino acids: CASSGDTLEETQYF. As DNA, the CDR3 is TGTGCCAGCAGCGGGGACACGTTGGAAGAGACCCAGTACTTC. The rearrangement uses TRBV5-6 and TRBJ2-5; possibly TRBD1 for D (6 bases). The V gene's germline CDR1 is SGHDT and CDR2 YYEEEE. V dropped 4 bases and J dropped 3 bases, with 13 bases sitting between them. The CDR3 has 14 amino acids.

J is TRBJ1-2 and V is TRBV28, with a tentative D call TRBD1 (5 bases). Germline V gives CDR1 MDHEN, CDR2 SYDVKM. This CDR3 has 15 amino acids. V was clipped by 6 bases and J by 4 bases, with 18 bases between them. The CDR3 nucleotides are TGTGCCAGCAGCGGTGGAGTTGGGGGGGTCTATGGCTACACCTTC. Amino acid sequence: CASSGGVGGVYGYTF.

The chain carries TRBV5-1 and TRBJ1-2, with 8 nucleotides matching TRBD1. CDR3 length: 14 residues. V trimming: 0 bases; J trimming: 7 bases; junction bases outside the gene matches: 5. Germline assignment: CDR1 SGHRS and CDR2 YFSETQ. CDR3 DNA sequence: TGCGCCAGCAGCTTGGGACAGGGGAGGCGTGGCTACACCTTC. Translation: CASSLGQGRRGYTF.

The J gene is TRBJ2-5, the V gene TRBV2; the D gene is possibly TRBD1 (6 bases). Per the germline V gene, CDR1 is SNHLY and CDR2 is FYNNEI. Between the trimmed V and J ends, which lost 4 bases and 2 bases, there was a span of 14 bases. The CDR3 spans 15 residues. The CDR3 reads CASSASTGRQETQYF. In DNA form, the CDR3 reads TGTGCCAGCAGTGCCTCGACAGGCCGGCAAGAGACCCAGTACTTC.

The CDR3 region is CASSSGQGIGVPNIQYF. Written as DNA, the CDR3 is TGTGCCAGCAGTAGCGGACAGGGGATTGGGGTGCCAAACATTCAGTACTTC. The chain links TRBV27 to TRBJ2-4, with 9 bases identical to TRBD1. V lost 5 bases and J lost 6; bases outside the gene matches: 14. The CDR3 runs to 17 residues. Germline CDR1 reads MNHEY; CDR2 reads SMNVEV (reference sequence).

The V gene is TRBV19, the J gene TRBJ1-4; possibly TRBD1 for D (5 bases). V was cut by 3 bases and J by 8 bases, with 19 bases left in between. The CDR3 consists of 16 residues. Per the germline V gene, CDR1 is LNHDA and CDR2 is SQIVND (reference sequence). The CDR3 sequence: CASSIHPGRVGEKLFF. For the CDR3, the DNA is TGTGCCAGTAGTATTCATCCCGGCAGGGTTGGCGAAAAACTGTTTTTT.

The J gene is TRBJ2-4, the V gene TRBV9; 7 positions match TRBD1. This CDR3 comprises 14 residues. Germline V gene sequence: CDR1 SGDLS, CDR2 YYNGEE. Germline trimming cut 0 bases from V and 9 bases from J; bases unmatched to any gene: 6. Here the CDR3 reads CASSVGDRVGIQYF. CDR3 in DNA: TGTGCCAGCAGCGTAGGAGACAGGGTAGGCATTCAGTACTTC.